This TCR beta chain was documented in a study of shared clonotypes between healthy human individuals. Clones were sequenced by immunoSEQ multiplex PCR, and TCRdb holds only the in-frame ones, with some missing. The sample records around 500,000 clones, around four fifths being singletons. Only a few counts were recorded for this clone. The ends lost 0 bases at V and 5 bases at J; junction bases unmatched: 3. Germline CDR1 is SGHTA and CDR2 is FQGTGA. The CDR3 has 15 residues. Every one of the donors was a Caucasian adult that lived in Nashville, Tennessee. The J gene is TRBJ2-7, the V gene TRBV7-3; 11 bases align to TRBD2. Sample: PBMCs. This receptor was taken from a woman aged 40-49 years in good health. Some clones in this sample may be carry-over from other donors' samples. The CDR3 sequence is CASSLTGTSGNEQYF. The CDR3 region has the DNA TGTGCCAGCAGCTTAACTGGGACTAGCGGCAACGAGCAGTACTTC.